These 7 T cell receptor beta chains came from one sample sequenced in a study of chemoradiotherapy in HPV16-positive cancers. The method was immunoSEQ multiplex PCR; TCRdb's version includes in-frame clones alone and lacks a portion of them. The repertoire includes several thousand clones, about 92% of them detected once, and around 4% sits in the top ten. The material was obtained from a patient who underwent chemoradiotherapy. Receptors originate from a human donor with HPV-associated anogenital cancer.

V is TRBV28 and J is TRBJ1-2; D remains ambiguous. The length of the CDR3 is 14 residues. Deletions cut 5 bases from V and 4 bases from J, with 14 bases between. The V gene's germline CDR1 is MDHEN and CDR2 SYDVKM. DNA for the CDR3: TGTGCCAGCAGTCCTCAGATGGGTCGCTATGGCTACACCTTC. Translating gives CASSPQMGRYGYTF.

The chain has TRBV6-6 and TRBJ1-1; 9 nucleotides agree with TRBD1. V lost 5 bases and J lost 0; bases outside the gene matches: 7. There are 16 residues in the CDR3. Germline CDR1 is MNHNY and CDR2 is SVGAGI (reference sequence). The CDR3 DNA reads TGTGCCAGCAGTCGGACCGGGACAGGGATGAACACTGAAGCTTTCTTT. This sequence encodes CASSRTGTGMNTEAFF.

This sequence joins TRBV27 and TRBJ1-5, with 8 nucleotides matching TRBD1. The CDR3 totals 16 residues. Germline assignment: CDR1 MNHEY and CDR2 SMNVEV (reference sequence). The trim removed 3 bases at V and 5 bases at J, leaving 9 bases unmatched. The chain's CDR3 is CASSFSGVRGHQPQHF. CDR3 nucleotides: TGTGCCAGCAGTTTCTCTGGGGTCAGGGGGCATCAGCCCCAGCATTTT.

The chain is built from TRBV4-3 and TRBJ2-3; D may correspond to TRBD1 or TRBD2 (5 bases each). Germline V lookup: CDR1 LGHNA, CDR2 YSLEER. The CDR3 contains 15 residues. V was shortened by 0 bases and J by 4 bases, with 11 bases between the two germline ends. CDR3 DNA: TGCGCCAGCAGCCAAGATTGGCCGGGGCCAGATACGCAGTATTTT. It yields the protein CASSQDWPGPDTQYF.

The CDR3 DNA is TGTGCCAGCAGCTTATCCGGGCAAGATACGCAGTATTTT. Its translation is CASSLSGQDTQYF. This chain uses TRBV11-2 with TRBJ2-3, with no clear D. The ends were cut back, 2 bases at V and 5 bases at J, with 8 bases in the middle. This CDR3 comprises 13 residues. The germline V gene has CDR1 SGHAT and CDR2 FQNNGV.

The chain carries TRBV11-2 and TRBJ1-1, with D unresolved. The length of the CDR3 is 13 residues. Per germline, CDR1 SGHAT and CDR2 FQNNGV. V lost 1 base to trimming and J lost 4 bases, with 7 bases between them. The CDR3 DNA follows: TGTGCCAGCAGCTTAGGATTCGGCACTGAAGCTTTCTTT. Translating it yields CASSLGFGTEAFF.

CDR3 bases: TGTGCCAGCAGTCTCTCGGACGCGAACACTGAAGCTTTCTTT. As protein: CASSLSDANTEAFF. J is TRBJ1-1 and V is TRBV2; D remains ambiguous. Germline CDR1 SNHLY, CDR2 FYNNEI. Trimming removed 5 bases from V and 1 base from J, with 11 bases in between. The CDR3 is 14 amino acids.